The 16 T cell receptor beta chains reported below all come from one sample, sequenced in a study of response to subunit inactivated influenza vaccine. TCRdb re-called the RT-PCR reads through MiXCR, storing one row per CDR3 protein. The sample has about 500,000 distinct CDR3 sequences; approximately 17% are singletons. This specimen consisted of CD4+ T cells sorted from PBMCs, obtained 23 months after vaccination. The receptors were gathered from a man aged 45 to 70 who received an inactivated influenza vaccine.

The chain has TRBV25-1 and TRBJ2-5, with D perhaps given as TRBD1 or TRBD2 (5 bases each). V lost 6 bases to trimming and J lost 5 bases, with 13 bases between them. From germline, CDR1 is MGHDK and CDR2 SYGVNS. The CDR3 runs to 13 residues. CDR3 in DNA: TGTGCCAGCAGGGGGACCTCCCGGGAGACCCAGTACTTC. It is translated as CASRGTSRETQYF.

This chain connects TRBV7-9 to TRBJ1-1; a possible D gene is TRBD1 (6 bases). The V gene's germline CDR1 is SEHNR and CDR2 FQNEAQ (reference sequence). The CDR3 has 13 amino acids. The ends were cut back, 5 bases at V and 10 bases at J, with 17 bases in the middle. This CDR3 is CASSLHRDQSAFF. The CDR3 DNA reads as TGTGCCAGCAGCCTCCACAGGGATCAGTCAGCTTTCTTT.

This clonotype was observed a few times. The chain employs TRBV4-2 and TRBJ1-4; no clear D gene. V was trimmed by 1 base and J by 4 bases, leaving 13 bases between them. The CDR3 is 16 residues long. From germline, CDR1 is LGHNA and CDR2 YNFKEQ. Here the CDR3 DNA reads TGTGCCAGCAGCCAAGGATCGGGGAGCGGTAATGAAAAACTGTTTTTT. It specifies CASSQGSGSGNEKLFF.

This chain links TRBV5-1 with TRBJ2-2, with D possibly TRBD1 on 6 matching bases. This CDR3 has 15 residues. Germline CDR1 and CDR2: SGHRS and YFSETQ. V shed 2 bases and J shed 0 bases, with 8 bases lying between them. In DNA form, the CDR3 reads TGCGCCAGCAGCTTTGGGACAACGAACACCGGGGAGCTGTTTTTT. This gives the protein CASSFGTTNTGELFF.

This clonotype occurred a few times. The genes are TRBV20-1 and TRBJ2-2; TRBD2 is a possible D gene (6 bases). CDR1 and CDR2 from the germline V gene are DFQATT and SNEGSKA (reference sequence). The V end was cut by 2 bases, the J end by 6 bases, with 10 bases between. This CDR3 contains 13 residues. This CDR3 reads CSARPLASGELFF. The CDR3 DNA follows: TGCAGTGCTAGACCTCTAGCGTCCGGGGAGCTGTTTTTT.

The sample holds a few counts of this clonotype. V is TRBV12-3 or TRBV12-4 and J is TRBJ2-1; TRBD2 aligns across 8 bases. The CDR3 sequence is 15 residues long. Trimming cost V 4 bases and J 5 bases; bases outside gene matches: 7. Written as DNA, the CDR3 is TGTGCCAGCAGTTCCGGGGGGGCAAGGAACAATGAGCAGTTCTTC. It codes for CASSSGGARNNEQFF.

This clonotype was seen repeatedly, ten times or more. The chain carries TRBV5-1 and TRBJ2-3; D call uncertain. The CDR3 has 14 amino acids. The germline CDR1 and CDR2 sequences are SGHRS and YFSETQ. The V end lost 4 bases, the J end lost 2 bases, and 11 bases lay between the germline ends. The CDR3 is CASSPSRATDTQYF. CDR3 in DNA: TGCGCCAGCAGCCCGTCTAGAGCCACAGATACGCAGTATTTT. Looking up the rest from reference TRBV5-1 and TRBJ2-3 gives the full variable domain: KAGVTQTPRYLIKTRGQQVTLSCSPISGHRSVSWYQQTPGQGLQFLFEYFSETQRNKGNFPGRFSGRQFSNSRSEMNVSTLELGDSALYLCASSPSRATDTQYFGPGTRLTVL.

V usage is TRBV3-1 and J usage is TRBJ2-5; D not resolved. Germline V gene data show CDR1 as LGHDT and CDR2 as YNNKEL (reference sequence). Deletions cut 4 bases from V and 0 bases from J, with 12 bases between. This CDR3 comprises 15 residues. The CDR3 loop reads CASSLTYRYQETQYF. Here the CDR3 DNA reads TGTGCCAGCAGCCTCACTTATCGGTACCAAGAGACCCAGTACTTC.

This clonotype was seen many times. V usage is TRBV5-1 and J usage is TRBJ1-2, with TRBD1 matching 8 bases. With V trimmed by 3 bases and J by 6 bases, 7 bases remained unmatched. The CDR3 sequence is 14 residues long. Germline-derived CDR1 and CDR2 are SGHRS and YFSETQ. CDR3 sequence (DNA): TGCGCCAGCAGCTCGGGACGGACAGGGAATGGCTACACCTTC. Translation gives CASSSGRTGNGYTF.

This clonotype was seen only a few times. V is TRBV6-2 or TRBV6-3 and J is TRBJ1-4; D call uncertain. In germline, CDR1 is MNHEY, CDR2 SVGEGT. The CDR3 is 14 residues long. V was pared by 2 bases and J by 5 bases, with 9 bases between. The DNA for the CDR3 is TGTGCCAGCAGTTACAGGGCTACCAATGAAAAACTGTTTTTT. Its translation: CASSYRATNEKLFF.

This clonotype turned up a few times. This chain uses TRBV20-1 with TRBJ2-1, with D perhaps assigned TRBD1 or TRBD2 (5 bases each). The CDR3 runs 18 residues. The V and J ends lost 0 bases and 0 bases respectively, with 18 bases between them. Germline V gene data show CDR1 as DFQATT and CDR2 as SNEGSKA (reference sequence). The DNA of the CDR3 is TGCAGTGCTAGAGATCAAGGGGATTTGGGGACCTCCTACAATGAGCAGTTCTTC. As protein: CSARDQGDLGTSYNEQFF.

This clonotype came up a few times. The chain combines TRBV14 with TRBJ2-1; TRBD2 aligns across 12 bases. The CDR3 consists of 16 residues. V was pared by 4 bases and J by 3 bases, with 4 bases of the junction left unmatched. Germline-derived CDR1 and CDR2 are SGHDN and FVKESK. CDR3: CASSRLTSGGYNEQFF. The CDR3, as DNA: TGTGCCAGCAGCCGGCTGACTAGCGGGGGCTACAATGAGCAGTTCTTC.

This clonotype was recorded a few times. This chain links TRBV25-1 with TRBJ2-1; TRBD2 agrees at 14 bases. With V trimmed by 3 bases and J by 4 bases, 2 bases remained unmatched. The CDR3 contains 16 residues. Germline V gives CDR1 MGHDK, CDR2 SYGVNS. The CDR3 sequence is CASSETSGRAYNEQFF. The CDR3 bases are TGTGCCAGCAGTGAGACTAGCGGGAGGGCTTACAATGAGCAGTTCTTC.

The rearrangement links TRBV27 to TRBJ1-2; D is ambiguous. V lost 4 bases and J lost 3, with 12 bases in between. The CDR3 spans 14 residues. CDR1 is MNHEY, CDR2 SMNVEV, per germline (reference sequence). CDR3 nucleotides: TGTGCCAGCAGTTACGGGGATTACTACTATGGCTACACCTTC. It codes for CASSYGDYYYGYTF.

This clonotype was detected a few times. Here the CDR3 reads CASSQVGNTDTQYF. The CDR3 DNA is TGCGCCAGCAGCCAAGTGGGCAACACAGATACGCAGTATTTT. The chain combines TRBV4-3 with TRBJ2-3; D remains unclear. The CDR3 extends over 14 amino acids. Germline V gene lookup returns CDR1 LGHNA and CDR2 YSLEER. V lost 1 base and J 2 bases, leaving 7 bases between the germline ends.

This clonotype was observed a few times. The V call is TRBV20-1, the J call TRBJ2-3; TRBD2 aligns across 11 bases. J lost 8 bases, V lost 5 bases, and 6 bases had no gene match. CDR3 length: 13 residues. The germline V gene has CDR1 DFQATT and CDR2 SNEGSKA (reference sequence). DNA of the CDR3: TGCAGTGCTCCGCTAGCGGGGGGAGGTACGCAGTATTTT. Residues: CSAPLAGGGTQYF.